The next 19 T cell receptor beta chains were all read from a single sample in a study of blood T cell repertoires in COVID-19. Clones were read by immunoSEQ multiplex PCR, and TCRdb kept only the in-frame ones, dropping some. The repertoire has around 100,000 clones, roughly nine tenths of them found once; the top ten carry roughly 7.3%. Input material: peripheral blood. Receptors originate from a man in his thirties or forties in a cohort sampled during active COVID-19.

CDR3 in DNA: TGTGCCAGCAGCTTAGATGGCCCAGGGGGTACAAATGGCTACACCTTC. As protein: CASSLDGPGGTNGYTF. V is TRBV7-2 and J is TRBJ1-2, with TRBD1 identical over 7 bases. CDR3 length: 16 amino acids. V dropped 1 base and J dropped 6; count of bases not matched to a gene: 11. Germline V gene lookup returns CDR1 SGHTA and CDR2 FQGNSA.

This clone came up a few times. The rearrangement links TRBV30 to TRBJ2-6, with 8 bases identical to TRBD1. V lost 0 bases to trimming and J lost 0 bases; unmatched junction nucleotides: 7. The germline V gene has CDR1 GTSNPN and CDR2 SVGIG (reference sequence). The CDR3 has 18 amino acids. The CDR3 DNA reads TGTGCCTGGAGTGTACGCGGACAGGGCCTCTCTGGGGCCAACGTCCTGACTTTC. Translated, it gives CAWSVRGQGLSGANVLTF.

The chain is built from TRBV28 and TRBJ1-3; D may be TRBD1 (5 bases). The germline V gene encodes CDR1 MDHEN and CDR2 SYDVKM. This CDR3 region has 18 residues. V shed 2 bases and J shed 0 bases, with 17 bases lying between them. CDR3 in amino acids: CASSLEVGGVPSGNTIYF. The CDR3 coding sequence is TGTGCCAGCAGTTTAGAGGTTGGGGGGGTCCCCTCTGGAAACACCATATATTTT.

J is TRBJ2-5 and V is TRBV19, with TRBD1 identical over 8 bases. V lost 9 bases to trimming and J lost 1 base; unmatched junction nucleotides: 4. Germline V gives CDR1 LNHDA, CDR2 SQIVND (reference sequence). The CDR3 is 13 amino acids. CDR3 nucleotides: TGTGCCAGCGGGACAGGCATCCAAGAGACCCAGTACTTC. Its translation: CASGTGIQETQYF.

The chain uses TRBV6-5 and TRBJ1-5, with D perhaps matching TRBD1 (6 bases). The CDR3 is made up of 14 amino acids. V was cut by 8 bases and J by 0 bases, with 11 bases left in between. CDR1 and CDR2 (germline): MNHEY, SVGAGI. In DNA, the CDR3 is TGTGCCAGCTTCCAGGGGTATAGCAATCAGCCCCAGCATTTT. This encodes CASFQGYSNQPQHF.

The chain couples TRBV7-6 to TRBJ2-7; no clear D gene. V lost 5 bases to trimming and J lost 6 bases, with 11 bases between them. The CDR3 runs to 12 residues. CDR1 SGHVS and CDR2 FNYEAQ come from the germline V gene. DNA of the CDR3: TGTGCCAGCAGCCCGACTCCCCTCGAGCAGTACTTC. Its translation is CASSPTPLEQYF.

The rearrangement joins TRBV27 to TRBJ1-6; D might be TRBD1 (5 bases). The CDR3 loop spans 13 amino acids. The V gene lost 11 bases and the J gene lost 9 bases, with 17 bases spanning the gap. The germline CDR1 and CDR2 sequences are MNHEY and SMNVEV (reference sequence). The CDR3 here is CAGGVSASSPLHF. CDR3 nucleotides: TGTGCCGGGGGGGTCTCCGCCAGTTCACCCCTCCACTTT.

This sequence joins TRBV10-2 and TRBJ1-2; D unresolved. CDR3 length: 13 amino acids. V lost 0 bases and J lost 8, with 10 bases in between. Germline V lookup: CDR1 WSHSY, CDR2 SAAADI. CDR3 loop: CASSESERYGYTF. In DNA form, the CDR3 reads TGCGCCAGCAGTGAGTCGGAGAGGTACGGCTACACCTTC.

V gene TRBV7-9 combines with J gene TRBJ2-2; 8 bases are a match to TRBD1. CDR3 length: 16 amino acids. Per germline, CDR1 SEHNR and CDR2 FQNEAQ (reference sequence). Trimming removed 1 base from V and 1 base from J; junction bases left unmatched: 2. The CDR3 sequence is CASSLGQGRNTGELFF. CDR3 nucleotide sequence: TGTGCCAGCAGCTTAGGACAGGGGCGGAACACCGGGGAGCTGTTTTTT. Filled out from reference TRBV7-9 and TRBJ2-2, the complete variable domain reads DTGVSQNPRHKITKRGQNVTFRCDPISEHNRLYWYRQTLGQGPEFLTYFQNEAQLEKSRLLSDRFSAERPKGSFSTLEIQRTEQGDSAMYLCASSLGQGRNTGELFFGEGSRLTVL.

The chain has TRBV21-1 and TRBJ1-2; TRBD1, the table's D call, was not compared with the DNA. TRBV21-1 is a listed pseudogene. The CDR3 has 14 residues. The CDR3 loop reads CASSPSQVFGGYTF. Written as DNA, the CDR3 is TGTGCCAGCAGCCCCTCACAGGTGTTTGGTGGCTACACCTTC.

The sample holds one count of this clone. The V gene is TRBV23-1, the J gene TRBJ2-5; 7 bases map to TRBD2. TRBV23-1 is an open reading frame, and its role is uncertain. This CDR3 comprises 17 residues. Trimming at V came to 3 bases and at J to 2 bases, leaving 12 bases not matched to a gene. CDR3 in amino acids: CASSQSGPGLEQETQYF. CDR3 bases: TGCGCCAGCAGTCAGTCGGGCCCAGGACTAGAGCAAGAGACCCAGTACTTC.

The rearrangement links TRBV9 to TRBJ1-6; unclear D gene. Germline assignment: CDR1 SGDLS and CDR2 YYNGEE. Trimming cost V 0 bases and J 3 bases, with 10 bases left between them. The length of the CDR3 is 16 residues. The CDR3 sequence: CASSVGLSDYNSPLHF. DNA for the CDR3: TGTGCCAGCAGCGTAGGGTTGTCAGACTATAATTCACCCCTCCACTTT.

DNA for the CDR3: TGCAGCGCCGCTCGGCAGGGGGCTTGGGCTGAAGCTTTCTTT. It yields the protein CSAARQGAWAEAFF. The chain employs TRBV29-1 and TRBJ1-1; 8 bases are shared with TRBD1. The CDR3 runs 14 residues. V was pared by 7 bases and J by 6 bases, with 13 bases of the junction left unmatched. Germline lookup yields CDR1 SQVTM and CDR2 ANQGSEA. The variable domain in full, completed from reference TRBV29-1 and TRBJ1-1, reads SAVISQKPSRDICQRGTSLTIQCQVDSQVTMMFWYRQQPGQSLTLIATANQGSEATYESGFVIDKFPISRPNLTFSTLTVSNMSPEDSSIYLCSAARQGAWAEAFFGQGTRLTVV.

The V gene is TRBV11-2, the J gene TRBJ1-1, with TRBD1 identical over 8 bases. V shed 5 bases, J shed 3 bases, and the junction held 5 bases outside the gene matches. The CDR3 consists of 14 residues. Germline V gene data show CDR1 as SGHAT and CDR2 as FQNNGV. Here the CDR3 DNA reads TGTGCCAGCAGCCCCCAGGGGGCCTACACTGAAGCTTTCTTT. Translation gives CASSPQGAYTEAFF.

V usage is TRBV10-3 and J usage is TRBJ2-7, with D possibly being TRBD1 (5 bases). CDR1 and CDR2 (germline): ENHRY, SYGVKD. V was trimmed by 6 bases and J by 6 bases, leaving 15 bases between them. This CDR3 has 13 amino acids. The CDR3 loop reads CAISAQGLGEQYF. The DNA of the CDR3 is TGTGCCATCAGCGCCCAGGGTTTGGGCGAGCAGTACTTC.

V is TRBV18 and J is TRBJ2-7, with 15 bases matching TRBD2. With 2 bases clipped from V and 2 bases from J, the junction kept 4 bases outside the gene matches. Germline V lookup: CDR1 KGHSH, CDR2 LQKENI. The CDR3 has 17 residues. Here the CDR3 DNA reads TGTGCCAGCTCACCAGAGGGGACTAGCGGGGGGACCTACGAGCAGTACTTC. Amino acids: CASSPEGTSGGTYEQYF.

The chain links TRBV9 to TRBJ2-1; 7 nucleotides agree with TRBD1. The germline V gene encodes CDR1 SGDLS and CDR2 YYNGEE. The V and J ends lost 0 bases and 5 bases, in that order; junction bases with no gene match: 2. The CDR3 has 14 amino acids. CDR3 in DNA: TGTGCCAGCAGCGTAGAAGGGGGCAACAATGAGCAGTTCTTC. Translation gives CASSVEGGNNEQFF.

The V and J genes are TRBV7-2 and TRBJ2-5; 7 bases are a match to TRBD2. Losses at the gene ends were 3 bases for V and 2 bases for J; bases not matched to a gene: 6. Germline CDR1 SGHTA, CDR2 FQGNSA. The CDR3 consists of 15 residues. The CDR3 region has the DNA TGTGCCAGCAGCTTCCAAAGCGGGGAACAAGAGACCCAGTACTTC. This encodes CASSFQSGEQETQYF.

The rearrangement uses TRBV15 and TRBJ1-2; 12 bases fit TRBD1. Germline CDR1 is LNHNV and CDR2 is YYDKDF (reference sequence). V lost 3 bases to trimming and J lost 2 bases; unmatched junction nucleotides: 10. The CDR3 totals 18 residues. Here the CDR3 DNA reads TGTGCCACCAGCAGTGAGGGGGACAGGGGGCACCGAAACTATGGCTACACCTTC. Amino acids: CATSSEGDRGHRNYGYTF.